The clone carrying this TCR beta chain occurred once. One end of the junction fails to match germline, which may point to a read error. Other DNA sequences in this specimen translate into the identical CDR3. Use of 60 Vbeta and 13 Jbeta primers characterized the PCR. Sequenced by immunoSEQ multiplex PCR; TCRdb stores in-frame clones only, minus some. The repertoire consists of 130,000 to 150,000 clones, with almost 80% occurring once and the leading ten covering 1.5% to 2%. This record belongs to a study of cytomegalovirus exposure and HLA in healthy donors. The receptor was isolated from a woman aged 30 to 39 in good health and CMV-seronegative. Sequenced sample: PBMCs.

The CDR3 coding sequence is TGTGCTAGTCTACAGGGGGGAGGAGAGACCCAATACTTC. Translation gives CASLQGGGETQYF. V is TRBV12-5 and J is TRBJ2-5; 8 bases map to TRBD1. CDR3 size: 13 residues. The germline V gene has CDR1 LGHNT and CDR2 FRNRAP.